This TCR beta chain stems from a study of blood T cell repertoires in COVID-19. The CDR3 runs 17 residues. Germline values: CDR1 MNHNS, CDR2 SASEGT. Trimming took 2 bases from V and 2 from J; bases not matched to a gene: 11. Assay used: immunoSEQ multiplex PCR; TCRdb lists only in-frame clones, some missing. The sample consists of tens of thousands of clones, around nine tenths of them appearing once. The Seattle site enrolled patients during active infection and followed them longitudinally. This chain joins TRBV6-1 and TRBJ1-2; 7 bases are shared with TRBD1. The sample consisted of peripheral blood. This clonotype originated in a man aged 35-49 years with COVID-19, enrolled during active disease. CDR3 amino acids: CASSEPRQGPANYGYTF. The CDR3 nucleotides are TGTGCCAGCAGTGAACCAAGACAGGGCCCGGCGAACTATGGCTACACCTTC.